Listed below are T cell receptor beta chains from one sample, sequenced in a study of cytomegalovirus exposure and HLA in healthy donors. Assay used: immunoSEQ multiplex PCR; TCRdb lists only in-frame clones, some missing. The profile shows approximately 130,000 clones, 60% to 80% of them singletons. Sequencing was performed on PBMCs. Receptors originate from a woman in her sixties in good health and CMV-seropositive. Both conserved end residues are part of each CDR3. Each record gives: J gene, D gene, V gene, clone size, CDR3 protein, CDR3 DNA. A D gene is named only where the DNA matches it firmly. Only part of the rows carry a size: once, few, many, or a class if the clone is expanded.

>TRBJ2-5|TRBD1|TRBV6-1|-
CASSGDRPETQYF
TGTGCCAGCAGTGGGGACAGGCCTGAGACCCAGTACTTC
>TRBJ2-3|-|TRBV7-2|-
CASRLATDTQYF
TGTGCCAGCAGACTTGCAACAGATACGCAGTATTTT
>TRBJ2-1|TRBD2|TRBV5-1|once
CASDASGSRGVAYNEQFF
TGCGCCAGCGACGCCTCGGGTTCTCGGGGGGTAGCCTACAATGAGCAGTTCTTC
>TRBJ1-3|-|TRBV18|-
CASSSETGTIRNTIYF
TGTGCCAGCTCCTCAGAAACCGGGACAATAAGAAACACCATATATTTT
>TRBJ2-7|TRBD1|TRBV6-6|-
CASSDPGTGLYEQYF
TGTGCCAGCAGCGATCCAGGGACAGGGTTATACGAGCAGTACTTC
>TRBJ1-1|-|TRBV5-6|-
CASSLAGWEVNTEAFF
TGTGCCAGCAGCTTGGCCGGTTGGGAGGTGAACACTGAAGCTTTCTTT
>TRBJ1-6|TRBD1|TRBV13|few
CASSSGTGEGALHF
TGTGCCAGCAGCTCCGGGACAGGGGAAGGGGCCCTCCACTTT
>TRBJ1-1|-|TRBV5-1|-
CASSLAPAGSMNTEAFF
TGCGCCAGCAGCTTGGCCCCGGCAGGGTCGATGAACACTGAAGCTTTCTTT
>TRBJ2-5|-|TRBV5-4|once
CASRTLGAGETQYF
TGTGCCAGCAGAACCTTGGGGGCTGGGGAGACCCAGTACTTC
>TRBJ1-3|TRBD1|TRBV6-5|-
CASSTGGLGNTIYF
TGTGCCAGCAGCACAGGGGGCCTCGGAAACACCATATATTTT
>TRBJ1-2|-|TRBV9|-
CASSVSTGSGYTF
TGTGCCAGCAGCGTATCAACAGGGTCCGGCTACACCTTC
>TRBJ1-5|TRBD1|TRBV5-8|-
CASSLDRDEPQHF
TGTGCCAGCAGTTTGGACAGGGATGAGCCCCAGCATTTT
>TRBJ1-2|-|TRBV6-5|-
CASSWGVRGKSGYTF
TGTGCCAGCAGTTGGGGAGTGAGGGGGAAAAGTGGCTACACCTTC
>TRBJ2-7|TRBD1|TRBV27|few
CASSLSWTGKGEQYF
TGTGCCAGCAGTTTATCGTGGACAGGGAAAGGCGAGCAGTACTTC
>TRBJ1-1|-|TRBV5-1|-
CASRADSSNTEAFF
TGCGCCAGCAGGGCGGACAGTTCGAACACTGAAGCTTTCTTT
>TRBJ2-2|TRBD1|TRBV7-3|-
CASSPPDRVNTGELFF
TGTGCCAGCAGCCCTCCGGACAGGGTGAACACCGGGGAGCTGTTTTTT
>TRBJ2-5|TRBD2|TRBV7-8|-
CASSPTPGLAKETQYF
TGTGCCAGCAGCCCTACTCCGGGACTAGCGAAAGAGACCCAGTACTTC
>TRBJ1-1|-|TRBV5-1|-
CASTRGTEAFF
TGCGCCAGCACCCGAGGCACTGAAGCTTTCTTT
>TRBJ2-7|-|TRBV6-1|-
CASSDPSRVLQYF
TGTGCCAGCAGTGACCCTTCACGGGTGTTGCAGTACTTC
>TRBJ2-7|TRBD2|TRBV15|-
CATSRDPKAGGPYEQYF
TGTGCCACCAGCAGGGACCCTAAAGCGGGGGGACCTTACGAGCAGTACTTC
>TRBJ1-2|-|TRBV19|-
CASSIVGDTSGGYTF
TGTGCCAGTAGTATAGTCGGGGACACCTCTGGAGGCTACACCTTC
>TRBJ1-2|-|TRBV29-1|-
CSVQRAGGYGYTF
TGCAGCGTCCAGAGGGCGGGGGGATATGGCTACACCTTC
>TRBJ1-5|-|TRBV19|-
CASNRLQGNQPQHF
TGTGCCAGTAACCGTCTACAGGGAAATCAGCCCCAGCATTTT
>TRBJ1-3|TRBD1|TRBV5-1|-
CASSFDREAGNTIYF
TGCGCCAGCAGCTTCGACAGGGAGGCTGGAAACACCATATATTTT
>TRBJ2-7|TRBD1|TRBV18|once
CASSPKTGGEQYF
TGTGCCAGCTCACCAAAGACAGGGGGCGAGCAGTACTTC
>TRBJ2-2|-|TRBV10-1|-
CASSPVNTGELFF
TGCGCCAGCAGCCCGGTGAACACCGGGGAGCTGTTTTTT
>TRBJ2-7|TRBD1|TRBV19|-
CASNDRGRSYEQYF
TGTGCCAGTAATGACAGGGGTCGATCCTACGAGCAGTACTTC
>TRBJ2-2|-|TRBV6-5|-
CASRRRFDTGELFF
TGTGCCAGCAGGAGAAGATTCGACACCGGGGAGCTGTTTTTT
>TRBJ2-7|-|TRBV2|-
CASGRQESGEQYF
TGTGCCAGCGGCAGACAGGAGAGCGGCGAGCAGTACTTC
>TRBJ2-4|-|TRBV18|-
CASSPFQGSPENIQYF
TGTGCCAGCTCACCATTCCAGGGGTCCCCCGAAAACATTCAGTACTTC
>TRBJ2-6|-|TRBV29-1|few
CSVVLQGSGANVLTF
TGCAGCGTGGTACTCCAGGGCTCTGGGGCCAACGTCCTGACTTTC
>TRBJ1-3|TRBD1|TRBV25-1|few
CASSPLTGASSGNTIYF
TGTGCCAGCAGTCCCCTGACAGGGGCCAGCTCTGGAAACACCATATATTTT
>TRBJ2-7|TRBD2|TRBV7-6|-
CASSRGLARDEQYF
TGTGCCAGCAGCAGAGGACTAGCAAGGGACGAGCAGTACTTC
>TRBJ2-7|TRBD1|TRBV20-1|-
CSAETGYEQYF
TGCAGTGCGGAGACAGGGTACGAGCAGTACTTC
>TRBJ1-5|-|TRBV6-1|-
CASSEQVGQPQHF
TGTGCCAGCAGTGAACAGGTTGGTCAGCCCCAGCATTTT
>TRBJ2-1|TRBD1|TRBV5-6|-
CASSQIRGQGVRYNEQFF
TGTGCCAGCAGCCAGATCCGTGGGCAGGGGGTTCGATACAATGAGCAGTTCTTC
>TRBJ1-1|TRBD1|TRBV29-1|-
CSVGAGGVATEAFF
TGCAGCGTCGGAGCAGGGGGAGTCGCCACTGAAGCTTTCTTT
>TRBJ1-3|-|TRBV7-7|few
CASSSSGSGNTIYF
TGTGCTAGCAGCTCGTCAGGCTCTGGAAACACCATATATTTT
>TRBJ1-2|TRBD1|TRBV9|-
CASSAQTGGNYGYTF
TGTGCCAGCAGCGCGCAGACAGGGGGTAACTATGGCTACACCTTC
>TRBJ1-2|TRBD1|TRBV18|-
CASSPPGTGNYGYTF
TGTGCCAGCTCACCACCCGGGACAGGGAACTATGGCTACACCTTC
>TRBJ1-2|TRBD1|TRBV6-5|-
CASSYSPAGGYGYTF
TGTGCCAGCAGTTACTCACCAGCAGGGGGGTATGGCTACACCTTC
>TRBJ2-1|TRBD2|TRBV5-1|once
CASRPTGTSGNEQFF
TGCGCCAGCAGACCTACCGGGACTAGCGGGAATGAGCAGTTCTTC